These 18 T cell receptor beta chains came from one sample sequenced in a study of cytomegalovirus exposure and HLA in healthy donors. PCR primers comprised 60 Vbeta and 13 Jbeta primers. Clones were sequenced by immunoSEQ multiplex PCR, and TCRdb holds only the in-frame ones, with some missing. The sample holds roughly 130,000 clones, 65% to 75% seen once. Sequencing input: PBMCs. Receptors originate from a woman between 50 and 59 years old in good health and CMV-seropositive.

This clone turned up a few times. V gene TRBV19 combines with J gene TRBJ2-7; 7 nucleotides align to TRBD2. The ends lost 5 bases at V and 2 bases at J; junction bases unmatched: 9. This CDR3 comprises 15 residues. CDR1 is LNHDA and CDR2 is SQIVND in the germline V gene (reference sequence). The CDR3 sequence is CASSEWGGLTYEQYF. The CDR3 region has the DNA TGTGCCAGTAGTGAATGGGGGGGTTTAACCTACGAGCAGTACTTC.

This chain joins TRBV27 and TRBJ1-2; 8 bases are shared with TRBD1. This CDR3 has 13 amino acids. CDR1 and CDR2 from the germline V gene are MNHEY and SMNVEV (reference sequence). The ends lost 6 bases at V and 9 bases at J; junction bases unmatched: 9. The CDR3 protein is CASSRDRGWRYTF. CDR3 DNA: TGTGCCAGCAGCCGAGACAGGGGTTGGCGCTACACCTTC.

The rearrangement uses TRBV18 and TRBJ2-3; TRBD1 aligns across 10 bases. The CDR3 extends over 15 amino acids. Germline CDR1 and CDR2: KGHSH and LQKENI. V was clipped by 6 bases and J by 4 bases; unmatched bases: 7. The DNA of the CDR3 is TGTGCCAGCTCCCGGGACAGGGGCTCACCAGATACGCAGTATTTT. It encodes CASSRDRGSPDTQYF.

This chain joins TRBV5-1 and TRBJ1-2; D not certain. Deletions cut 0 bases from V and 4 bases from J, with 10 bases between. Germline V gene data show CDR1 as SGHRS and CDR2 as YFSETQ. The CDR3 runs 14 residues. The DNA of the CDR3 is TGCGCCAGCAGCTTGGGTGACTCCACCTATGGCTACACCTTC. Its protein product is CASSLGDSTYGYTF.

The rearrangement links TRBV19 to TRBJ2-2; TRBD1 is a possible D gene (6 bases). Germline-derived CDR1 and CDR2 are LNHDA and SQIVND (reference sequence). The CDR3 is 14 amino acids. V was pared by 8 bases and J by 5 bases, with 15 bases between. The DNA of the CDR3 is TGTGCCAGTTCGATGGCAACAGGGACCGGGGAGCTGTTTTTT. It codes for CASSMATGTGELFF.

The chain recombines TRBV11-3 with TRBJ2-7, with 9 bases fitting TRBD1. The CDR3 runs 13 residues. V shed 6 bases, J shed 6 bases, and the junction held 6 bases outside the gene matches. The germline V gene encodes CDR1 SGHNT and CDR2 YENEEA. The CDR3 bases are TGTGCCAGCAGTTTCCGACAGGGGGGCGAGCAGTACTTC. Encoded protein: CASSFRQGGEQYF.

The chain couples TRBV10-1 to TRBJ2-5; TRBD2 agrees at 7 bases. There are 13 residues in the CDR3. J gave up 2 bases and V 6 bases, and 3 bases lay outside the gene matches. CDR1 and CDR2 (germline): WNHNN, SYGVQD (reference sequence). Written as DNA, the CDR3 is TGCGCCAGCAGCGGAGCGGGGCAAGAGACCCAGTACTTC. This encodes CASSGAGQETQYF.

This clone has a single count. The chain employs TRBV25-1 and TRBJ2-2; TRBD2 matches 8 bases. This CDR3 comprises 15 residues. V gave up 6 bases and J gave up 6 bases; unmatched junction bases: 9. Per the germline V gene, CDR1 is MGHDK and CDR2 is SYGVNS. The CDR3 sequence is CASRASSGGPGELFF. The CDR3 nucleotides read TGTGCCAGCAGGGCCTCGAGCGGGGGCCCCGGGGAGCTGTTTTTT.

This clone appeared a single time. The CDR3 DNA is TGTGCCAGCAGCATTAGGGGGAGTCGGGGCCGATACTATGGCTACACCTTC. Translation: CASSIRGSRGRYYGYTF. V gene TRBV27 combines with J gene TRBJ1-2, with D perhaps TRBD1 (6 bases). The CDR3 has 17 residues. The V end was cut by 6 bases, the J end by 3 bases, with 23 bases between. Germline CDR1 reads MNHEY; CDR2 reads SMNVEV (reference sequence).

This clone has a handful of counts. The chain couples TRBV5-4 to TRBJ1-1; D unresolved. Per germline, CDR1 SGHNT and CDR2 YYREEE (reference sequence). Trimming stripped 0 bases from V and 0 bases from J, with 6 bases between. This CDR3 region has 14 residues. The CDR3 DNA is TGTGCCAGCAGCTTGGCAGTTATGAACACTGAAGCTTTCTTT. This gives the protein CASSLAVMNTEAFF.

The V and J genes are TRBV6-5 and TRBJ1-5; D gene uncertain. Germline loops: CDR1 MNHEY, CDR2 SVGAGI. V gave up 8 bases and J gave up 3 bases, with 17 bases separating them. CDR3 length equals 15 residues. In DNA, the CDR3 is TGTGCCAGCCAAGTGAGGGATAAGGTCAATCAGCCCCAGCATTTT. The encoded protein is CASQVRDKVNQPQHF.

This clone was seen a few times. The chain combines TRBV19 with TRBJ1-5, with 7 nucleotides matching TRBD1. CDR1 LNHDA and CDR2 SQIVND come from the germline V gene (reference sequence). The ends lost 9 bases at V and 5 bases at J; junction bases unmatched: 19. This CDR3 is built from 17 residues. CDR3: CASLGTARTGKDQPQHF. The CDR3 DNA reads TGTGCCAGCCTCGGGACAGCGCGGACGGGTAAGGATCAGCCCCAGCATTTT.

This clone was observed once. The rearrangement joins TRBV6-4 to TRBJ1-2; 7 bases fit TRBD1. Germline V gene lookup returns CDR1 MRHNA and CDR2 SNTAGT. Trimming cost V 10 bases and J 2 bases; bases outside gene matches: 10. This CDR3 spans 14 amino acids. Written as DNA, the CDR3 is TGTGCCACCAGGGGGGACATTTTAAACTATGGCTACACCTTC. This gives the protein CATRGDILNYGYTF.

The rearrangement uses TRBV4-1 and TRBJ2-7; TRBD2 aligns across 10 bases. V dropped 0 bases and J dropped 0; count of bases not matched to a gene: 2. This CDR3 has 16 residues. Germline CDR1 is MGHRA and CDR2 is YSYEKL. The CDR3 nucleotides are TGCGCCAGCAGCCAAGACCTAGCGGGGGACTCCTACGAGCAGTACTTC. Residues: CASSQDLAGDSYEQYF.

The CDR3 nucleotides read TGTGCCAGCAGCCGGGACACTAACTATGGCTACACCTTC. It codes for CASSRDTNYGYTF. This sequence joins TRBV9 and TRBJ1-2; D might be TRBD1 (6 bases). Trimming left V 4 bases short and J 0 bases short, with 7 bases between. Germline lookup yields CDR1 SGDLS and CDR2 YYNGEE. The CDR3 sequence is 13 residues long.

This chain uses TRBV29-1 with TRBJ1-1; tentatively, D is TRBD1 (6 bases). V dropped 4 bases and J dropped 2 bases, with 14 bases sitting between them. The CDR3 totals 14 residues. Per the germline V gene, CDR1 is SQVTM and CDR2 is ANQGSEA. The CDR3, as DNA: TGCAGCGTTGTTGGGGTGGGGGCAAACACTGAAGCTTTCTTT. Encoded protein: CSVVGVGANTEAFF.

The genes are TRBV5-1 and TRBJ2-5, with D maybe TRBD1 (5 bases). From germline, CDR1 is SGHRS and CDR2 YFSETQ. There are 16 residues in the CDR3. Between the trimmed V and J ends, which lost 4 bases and 5 bases, there was a span of 21 bases. The CDR3, as DNA: TGCGCCAGCAGCCAAGATACGAGCAAGGGGTGGGAGACCCAGTACTTC. It specifies CASSQDTSKGWETQYF.

The gene calls are TRBV9 and TRBJ1-1; D is unresolved. Germline CDR1 is SGDLS and CDR2 is YYNGEE. The CDR3 length is 13 residues. With 4 bases removed from V and 0 bases from J, the gap between germline ends came to 7 bases. Here the CDR3 DNA reads TGTGCCAGCAGCCCCTGGCTGAACACTGAAGCTTTCTTT. Amino acids: CASSPWLNTEAFF. Based on the CDR3 plus reference TRBV9 and TRBJ1-1, the full variable domain is DSGVTQTPKHLITATGQRVTLRCSPRSGDLSVYWYQQSLDQGLQFLIQYYNGEERAKGNILERFSAQQFPDLHSELNLSSLELGDSALYFCASSPWLNTEAFFGQGTRLTVV.